These 27 T cell receptor beta chains share one sample of origin, sequenced in a study of CD8 T cells in Susac syndrome. With random hexamers, roughly 0.5 to 1 ug RNA was reverse transcribed. TCRdb recomputed calls from the immunoSEQ multiplex PCR reads with MiXCR, one row per CDR3 protein. This sample carries more than 150,000 distinct CDR3 sequences, 95% of them seen once, and the ten largest clones take 0.15% to 0.2%. Sequenced: CD4+ T cells from PBMCs. These receptors all come from a human donor with Susac syndrome.

This sequence joins TRBV3-1 and TRBJ1-5, with 7 bases fitting TRBD1. V shed 8 bases and J 1 base; nucleotides not matched to a gene: 2. Germline V CDR1 and CDR2: LGHDT, YNNKEL (reference sequence). The CDR3 is 13 amino acids. The CDR3: CASSQGSNQPQHF. Here the CDR3 DNA reads TGTGCCAGCTCACAGGGGAGCAATCAGCCCCAGCATTTT.

J is TRBJ2-3 and V is TRBV12-3 or TRBV12-4; D ambiguous. Trimming removed 4 bases from V and 1 base from J, with 18 bases in between. This CDR3 is 17 amino acids long. The CDR3 DNA is TGTGCCAGCAGTTACACCAGTAGGTTTAATGGCACAGATACGCAGTATTTT. It yields the protein CASSYTSRFNGTDTQYF.

The rearrangement joins TRBV24-1 to TRBJ2-3; 13 positions agree with TRBD2. CDR3 length equals 16 residues. Germline lookup yields CDR1 KGHDR and CDR2 SFDVKD. V trimming: 5 bases; J trimming: 6 bases; junction bases outside the gene matches: 7. The DNA for the CDR3 is TGTGCCACCAGTGCCCTACTAGCGGGGGGGCGGGATACGCAGTATTTT. Translating gives CATSALLAGGRDTQYF.

The chain joins TRBV7-2 to TRBJ1-2; the match to TRBD1 covers 7 bases. Unmatched junction bases numbered 9, after V lost 5 bases and J lost 9 bases. The CDR3 sequence is 13 residues long. In germline, CDR1 is SGHTA, CDR2 FQGNSA. The CDR3 here is CASSKVTGASYTF. In DNA form, the CDR3 reads TGTGCCAGCAGCAAAGTAACAGGGGCGAGCTACACCTTC.

The V call is TRBV11-2, the J call TRBJ2-1; D unresolved. CDR3 length equals 12 residues. Germline-derived CDR1 and CDR2 are SGHAT and FQNNGV. Trimming stripped 8 bases from V and 8 bases from J, with 13 bases between. The CDR3 loop reads CASRLTIDEQFF. The DNA of the CDR3 is TGTGCCAGCCGGCTGACGATAGATGAGCAGTTCTTC.

This sequence joins TRBV12-3 or TRBV12-4 and TRBJ2-1; 11 bases fit TRBD2. This CDR3 has 15 amino acids. Unmatched junction bases numbered 4, after V lost 4 bases and J lost 5 bases. In DNA, the CDR3 is TGTGCCAGCAGTTCCGGGACTAGCGGCCACAATGAGCAGTTCTTC. It translates to CASSSGTSGHNEQFF.

The chain uses TRBV7-2 and TRBJ2-2; the D gene is possibly TRBD2 (8 bases). The germline CDR1 and CDR2 sequences are SGHTA and FQGNSA. The CDR3 loop spans 17 amino acids. Trimming took 3 bases from V and 0 from J, leaving 14 bases between them. CDR3: CASSFYSGTANTGELFF. CDR3 coding DNA: TGTGCCAGCAGCTTCTATAGCGGGACAGCGAACACCGGGGAGCTGTTTTTT.

The rearrangement links TRBV10-3 to TRBJ2-3; TRBD1 matches 7 bases. V gave up 10 bases and J gave up 6 bases; unmatched junction bases: 4. CDR1 is ENHRY, CDR2 SYGVKD, per germline. The CDR3 totals 11 residues. The chain's CDR3 is CASTGADTQYF. The CDR3 DNA reads as TGTGCCAGCACAGGGGCCGATACGCAGTATTTT.

The chain employs TRBV7-2 and TRBJ1-6; TRBD1 matches 7 bases. Germline values: CDR1 SGHTA, CDR2 FQGNSA. V dropped 5 bases and J dropped 5; count of bases not matched to a gene: 9. CDR3 length: 16 amino acids. This chain's CDR3 is CASSAQAGGNNSPLHF. DNA for the CDR3: TGTGCCAGCAGCGCACAGGCAGGGGGAAATAATTCACCCCTCCACTTT.

The rearrangement links TRBV20-1 to TRBJ2-1; D is undetermined. In germline, CDR1 is DFQATT, CDR2 SNEGSKA (reference sequence). There are 13 residues in the CDR3. CDR3 protein: CRPTASSYNEQFF. Written as DNA, the CDR3 is TGCAGACCGACGGCGAGCTCCTACAATGAGCAGTTCTTC.

This rearrangement joins TRBV12-3 or TRBV12-4 to TRBJ1-2, with a tentative D call TRBD1 (6 bases). Trimming stripped 7 bases from V and 3 bases from J, with 15 bases between. The CDR3 spans 14 residues. Here the CDR3 reads CASKTGNLDYGYTF. The CDR3 DNA sequence: TGTGCCAGCAAGACAGGAAACTTGGACTATGGCTACACCTTC.

The chain uses TRBV6-2 or TRBV6-3 and TRBJ1-1, with 8 bases aligning to TRBD1. Germline lookup yields CDR1 MNHEY and CDR2 SVGEGT. The length of the CDR3 is 14 residues. The trim removed 2 bases at V and 11 bases at J, leaving 10 bases unmatched. The chain's CDR3 is CASSYGQGFRRAFF. CDR3 DNA: TGTGCCAGCAGTTACGGACAGGGATTTCGTAGGGCTTTCTTT.

The J gene is TRBJ1-5, the V gene TRBV2, with 9 bases identical to TRBD1. Germline V gene data show CDR1 as SNHLY and CDR2 as FYNNEI. The CDR3 is 13 residues long. Trimming at V came to 4 bases and at J to 6 bases, leaving 1 base not matched to a gene. The CDR3 DNA reads TGTGCCAGCAGTGGACAGGGGGGTCAGCCCCAGCATTTT. This encodes CASSGQGGQPQHF. Variable domain in full (rest from reference TRBV2 and TRBJ1-5): EPEVTQTPSHQVTQMGQEVILRCVPISNHLYFYWYRQILGQKVEFLVSFYNNEISEKSEIFDDQFSVERPDGSNFTLKIRSTKLEDSAMYFCASSGQGGQPQHFGDGTRLSIL.

V and J are TRBV28 and TRBJ2-7; 9 positions agree with TRBD1. The CDR3 contains 14 residues. The germline V gene has CDR1 MDHEN and CDR2 SYDVKM. V dropped 6 bases and J dropped 6; count of bases not matched to a gene: 9. Here the CDR3 reads CASRRQGVVGEQYF. The DNA of the CDR3 is TGTGCCAGCAGGCGACAGGGGGTGGTTGGCGAGCAGTACTTC.

This rearrangement joins TRBV7-3 to TRBJ2-1, with TRBD2 matching over 9 bases. CDR1 is SGHTA and CDR2 is FQGTGA in the germline V gene. The CDR3 has 14 amino acids. The trim removed 2 bases at V and 9 bases at J, leaving 5 bases unmatched. CDR3 in amino acids: CASSLLAAGGEQFF. The CDR3 region has the DNA TGTGCCAGCAGCTTACTGGCAGCGGGGGGTGAGCAGTTCTTC. Together with reference TRBV7-3 and TRBJ2-1, the CDR3 gives the full variable domain: GAGVSQTPSNKVTEKGKYVELRCDPISGHTALYWYRQSLGQGPEFLIYFQGTGAADDSGLPNDRFFAVRPEGSVSTLKIQRTERGDSAVYLCASSLLAAGGEQFFGPGTRLTVL.

This sequence joins TRBV28 and TRBJ1-1; no clear D. V was clipped by 3 bases and J by 5 bases, with 7 bases between them. CDR3 length equals 12 residues. Germline CDR1 MDHEN, CDR2 SYDVKM. Here the CDR3 reads CASSFRRTEAFF. DNA for the CDR3: TGTGCCAGCAGTTTTCGCAGGACTGAAGCTTTCTTT.

This clonotype was seen just once. V is TRBV20-1 and J is TRBJ2-3; D is uncertain. Germline V gene sequence: CDR1 DFQATT, CDR2 SNEGSKA (reference sequence). This CDR3 is built from 11 residues. The germline V and J ends were trimmed by 6 bases and 1 base, with 5 bases remaining between them. The CDR3 here is CSASRTDTQYF. The CDR3, as DNA: TGCAGTGCGTCTCGCACAGATACGCAGTATTTT.

The gene calls are TRBV21-1 and TRBJ1-1. TRBV21-1 is annotated as a pseudogene. The CDR3 covers 11 residues. The CDR3 region has the DNA TGTGCCACCATACTGGGCACTGAAGCTTTCTTT. This sequence encodes CATILGTEAFF.

The chain couples TRBV15 to TRBJ1-1, with no clear D. V was clipped by 6 bases and J by 6 bases, with 14 bases between them. Germline V CDR1 and CDR2: LNHNV, YYDKDF (reference sequence). The length of the CDR3 is 13 residues. The CDR3 reads CATSQIGRSEAFF. The CDR3 DNA is TGTGCCACCAGTCAGATAGGACGGTCTGAAGCTTTCTTT.

The rearrangement links TRBV3-1 to TRBJ1-2; no firm D call. V shed 5 bases and J shed 2 bases, with 12 bases lying between them. The CDR3 extends over 14 amino acids. Germline V gene sequence: CDR1 LGHDT, CDR2 YNNKEL (reference sequence). The CDR3: CASSNYGVNYGYTF. The CDR3 coding sequence is TGTGCCAGCAGCAACTACGGGGTAAACTATGGCTACACCTTC.

The genes are TRBV4-3 and TRBJ1-2; D is undetermined. CDR3 length: 13 residues. The V end was cut by 0 bases, the J end by 3 bases, with 5 bases between. Germline V gives CDR1 LGHNA, CDR2 YSLEER. The CDR3 nucleotides are TGCGCCAGCAGCCAAGAGGGTTACTATGGCTACACCTTC. Amino acid sequence: CASSQEGYYGYTF.

This sequence joins TRBV11-2 and TRBJ2-5; D might be TRBD1 or TRBD2, each matching 6 bases. The CDR3 is 18 residues long. V dropped 7 bases and J dropped 2 bases, with 26 bases sitting between them. Looked up from germline, CDR1 is SGHAT and CDR2 is FQNNGV. Here the CDR3 reads CASTRRIQGGGQQETQYF. In DNA, the CDR3 is TGTGCCAGCACCAGACGTATACAGGGAGGAGGTCAACAAGAGACCCAGTACTTC.

The chain links TRBV29-1 to TRBJ2-7; D tentatively fits TRBD1 or TRBD2 (6 bases each). Per germline, CDR1 SQVTM and CDR2 ANQGSEA. This CDR3 spans 11 amino acids. Trimming took off 5 bases at V and 6 bases at J, with 11 bases between the two ends. CDR3 in amino acids: CSVSGAGEQYF. Written as DNA, the CDR3 is TGCAGCGTTTCGGGGGCTGGCGAGCAGTACTTC.

V and J are TRBV2 and TRBJ2-1, with D possibly being TRBD2 (5 bases). This CDR3 is 15 amino acids long. Germline V gives CDR1 SNHLY, CDR2 FYNNEI. The ends were cut back, 1 base at V and 4 bases at J, with 11 bases in the middle. The CDR3 DNA sequence: TGTGCCAGCAGTGAAGGGGGTACGGGATACAATGAGCAGTTCTTC. Translating it yields CASSEGGTGYNEQFF.

The chain uses TRBV12-3 or TRBV12-4 and TRBJ1-4; TRBD1 matches at 7 bases. The CDR3 has 16 amino acids. The junction had 10 bases not matched to a gene; V was cut back by 6 bases and J by 3 bases. The CDR3 sequence: CASRPTGARANEKLFF. Here the CDR3 DNA reads TGTGCCAGCAGACCTACAGGGGCTCGGGCTAATGAAAAACTGTTTTTT.

This chain uses TRBV29-1 with TRBJ1-1; TRBD1 matches at 9 bases. V gave up 4 bases and J gave up 5 bases; unmatched junction bases: 5. Germline V gene data show CDR1 as SQVTM and CDR2 as ANQGSEA. The CDR3 totals 13 residues. The CDR3 spells CSVVKGQGTEAFF. CDR3 DNA: TGCAGCGTTGTTAAGGGACAGGGAACTGAAGCTTTCTTT.

As to this clonotype: Without the conserved terminal phenylalanine or tryptophan, this CDR3 likely stems from a read error. V and J are TRBV14 and TRBJ2-5, with 8 bases lining up with TRBD1. After removal of 0 bases from V and 7 bases from J, the junction contained 13 bases not matched to a gene. The CDR3 is made up of 17 amino acids. CDR1 is SGHDN and CDR2 is FVKESK in the germline V gene. The CDR3 DNA follows: TGTGCCAGCAGCCAAGATCTTAGGACAGGGCCGAGAGGGACCCAGTACCTC. Protein sequence: CASSQDLRTGPRGTQYL.